The sequence of this T cell receptor (beta chain) was determined in a study of T-cell memory formation after mild COVID-19. Germline CDR1 is SGHRS and CDR2 is YFSETQ. The CDR3 spans 11 residues. Trimming pared 7 bases from V and 3 bases from J, leaving 7 bases between. This clonotype was found a few times. TCRdb re-analysed the 5' RACE reads in MiXCR, keeping a single row per CDR3 protein. The sample contains tens of thousands of distinct CDR3 sequences, around 30% of which appear only once. Sequenced sample: PBMCs or a T cell subset sorted from them (not recorded which). The origin of this receptor is a man aged 18 to 29 who had mild COVID-19 (a few samples of this study predate the infection). Cell type and time point are not known. The chain recombines TRBV5-1 with TRBJ1-2; no clear D. CDR3 nucleotide sequence: TGCGCCAGCGGCGAGGACTATGGCTACACCTTC. Encoded protein: CASGEDYGYTF.